This TCR beta chain appears in the sequencing data of a study of technical replicates of blood from a handful of donors. This CDR3 has 15 residues. The germline CDR1 and CDR2 sequences are ENHRY and SYGVKD. V was clipped by 2 bases and J by 3 bases, with 11 bases between them. Using immunoSEQ multiplex PCR, the repertoire was profiled, and TCRdb retains in-frame clones only, with some absent. Counted here are roughly 14,000 clones, approximately 87% occurring once; the ten biggest clones make up about 12%. The specimen sequenced was PBMCs. The chain combines TRBV10-3 with TRBJ1-5; possible D gene TRBD1, 5 bases. The clonotype comes from a human donor in good health. Here the CDR3 DNA reads TGTGCCATCAGTGAGGGGCAGGGAAACAATCAGCCCCAGCATTTT. Translating gives CAISEGQGNNQPQHF.